The 27 T cell receptor beta chains reported below all come from one sample, sequenced in a study of shared clonotypes between healthy human individuals. Repertoires were generated with immunoSEQ multiplex PCR, while TCRdb's copy carries only in-frame clones and drops some. Of approximately 2.1 million clones listed, approximately 95% are singletons. The sample was naive CD4+ T cells from PBMCs. Subset here: CD45RA+ positively selected. The source of these receptors is a man between 18 and 29 years old in good health. Some clones in this sample may be carry-over from other donors' samples.

The rearrangement joins TRBV14 to TRBJ2-1; D is possibly TRBD2 (6 bases). CDR3 length equals 15 residues. Between the trimmed V and J ends, which lost 4 bases and 6 bases, there was a span of 16 bases. In germline, CDR1 is SGHDN, CDR2 FVKESK. The CDR3 DNA reads as TGTGCCAGCAGCCCAGGGAGGTCGGGCGGCAATGAGCAGTTCTTC. This translates into CASSPGRSGGNEQFF.

The chain joins TRBV6-1 to TRBJ2-1; no clear D. Germline V gene sequence: CDR1 MNHNS, CDR2 SASEGT. With 1 base removed from V and 7 bases from J, the gap between germline ends came to 5 bases. This CDR3 is 12 amino acids long. CDR3 in DNA: TGTGCCAGCAGTGAAGAGGGAAATGAGCAGTTCTTC. Its translation: CASSEEGNEQFF.

The chain links TRBV2 to TRBJ2-5, with D perhaps TRBD1 (6 bases). CDR1 is SNHLY, CDR2 FYNNEI, per germline. This CDR3 region has 15 residues. Trimming removed 8 bases from V and 0 bases from J, with 16 bases in between. The CDR3 sequence is CASRNQQGYQETQYF. CDR3 coding DNA: TGTGCCAGCCGAAACCAACAGGGATACCAAGAGACCCAGTACTTC.

Details on this clone: Other DNA sequences in this sample translate to the same CDR3. The chain recombines TRBV5-1 with TRBJ1-3; no clear D. Germline assignment: CDR1 SGHRS and CDR2 YFSETQ. The CDR3 length is 15 residues. V dropped 0 bases and J dropped 1 base, with 8 bases sitting between them. The CDR3 DNA follows: TGCGCCAGCAGCTTGGCTTCGGGGTCTGGAAACACCATATATTTT. Protein product: CASSLASGSGNTIYF.

Regarding this clone: The identical CDR3 is also encoded by other nucleotide sequences in the sample. This chain connects TRBV9 to TRBJ2-3; D not resolved. V lost 0 bases to trimming and J lost 0 bases, with 5 bases between them. There are 14 residues in the CDR3. Germline CDR1 and CDR2: SGDLS and YYNGEE. The CDR3 protein is CASSVEGSTDTQYF. DNA for the CDR3: TGTGCCAGCAGCGTAGAGGGCAGCACAGATACGCAGTATTTT. The full variable domain, rest sourced from reference TRBV9 and TRBJ2-3, is DSGVTQTPKHLITATGQRVTLRCSPRSGDLSVYWYQQSLDQGLQFLIQYYNGEERAKGNILERFSAQQFPDLHSELNLSSLELGDSALYFCASSVEGSTDTQYFGPGTRLTVL.

This chain connects TRBV2 to TRBJ1-1, with D unclear. The CDR3 runs to 13 residues. Germline CDR1 reads SNHLY; CDR2 reads FYNNEI. The V gene lost 2 bases and the J gene lost 3 bases, with 7 bases spanning the gap. The CDR3 protein is CASSEFLYTEAFF. DNA for the CDR3: TGTGCCAGCAGTGAATTCCTTTACACTGAAGCTTTCTTT.

As to this clone: This sample includes further DNA sequences coding for the same CDR3. This CDR3 reads CASSLGLAGYNEQFF. The CDR3 nucleotides read TGTGCCAGCAGCTTAGGTCTAGCGGGGTACAATGAGCAGTTCTTC. The chain links TRBV7-2 to TRBJ2-1; TRBD2 agrees at 9 bases. Germline CDR1 and CDR2: SGHTA and FQGNSA. This CDR3 comprises 15 residues. Trimming cost V 1 base and J 4 bases; bases outside gene matches: 2.

The table lists this clone with a few counts. The genes are TRBV18 and TRBJ1-1; possible D gene TRBD1, 6 bases. V was shortened by 3 bases and J by 9 bases, with 14 bases between the two germline ends. The CDR3 contains 13 residues. Germline-derived CDR1 and CDR2 are KGHSH and LQKENI. The CDR3 here is CASSPPSDSKAFF. The CDR3 DNA reads as TGTGCCAGCTCACCCCCTTCGGACAGCAAAGCTTTCTTT.

The CDR3 DNA sequence: TGTGCCAGCAGCTTAGGTAGTTGCAATCAGCCCCAGCATTTT. The encoded protein is CASSLGSCNQPQHF. The chain carries TRBV11-3 and TRBJ1-5; no clear D. The V end was cut by 1 base, the J end by 2 bases, with 6 bases between. This CDR3 region has 14 residues. The germline gives CDR1 SGHNT, CDR2 YENEEA.

The gene calls are TRBV10-1 and TRBJ2-7; D is perhaps TRBD1 or TRBD2 (5 bases each). Trimming removed 4 bases from V and 2 bases from J, with 9 bases in between. The CDR3 consists of 13 residues. CDR1 and CDR2 from the germline V gene are WNHNN and SYGVQD (reference sequence). The CDR3 protein is CASSAGTTYEQYF. The CDR3 coding sequence is TGCGCCAGCAGTGCTGGGACCACCTACGAGCAGTACTTC.

The genes are TRBV11-2 and TRBJ2-7; D is possibly TRBD1 or TRBD2 (5 bases each). Looked up from germline, CDR1 is SGHAT and CDR2 is FQNNGV. This CDR3 has 15 amino acids. The V and J ends lost 4 bases and 0 bases respectively, with 13 bases between them. Here the CDR3 DNA reads TGTGCCAGCAGCTCGGGACCCACGAGCTCCTACGAGCAGTACTTC. Protein: CASSSGPTSSYEQYF.

On this clone itself: Different DNA sequences within this sample yield the same CDR3. The J gene is TRBJ1-5, the V gene TRBV7-2, with D possibly being TRBD1 (6 bases). The CDR3 totals 14 residues. Trimming took 3 bases from V and 4 from J, leaving 10 bases between them. Germline V gives CDR1 SGHTA, CDR2 FQGNSA. Written as DNA, the CDR3 is TGTGCCAGCAGCTTGTGGACAGCTAATCAGCCCCAGCATTTT. It yields the protein CASSLWTANQPQHF.

This chain links TRBV25-1 with TRBJ1-3, with D unclear. Per the germline V gene, CDR1 is MGHDK and CDR2 is SYGVNS. Trimming took 8 bases from V and 2 from J, leaving 13 bases between them. This CDR3 is built from 14 residues. DNA for the CDR3: TGTGCCAGCCAAATGAATTCGGCTGGAAACACCATATATTTT. Translation: CASQMNSAGNTIYF.

V and J are TRBV9 and TRBJ2-1, with D possibly being TRBD2 (5 bases). Between the trimmed V and J ends, which lost 0 bases and 7 bases, there was a span of 14 bases. Per the germline V gene, CDR1 is SGDLS and CDR2 is YYNGEE. This CDR3 is 15 amino acids long. The CDR3 spells CASSVGFLAWNEQFF. The DNA for the CDR3 is TGTGCCAGCAGCGTAGGGTTCCTAGCCTGGAATGAGCAGTTCTTC. Complete variable domain (other parts from reference TRBV9 and TRBJ2-1): DSGVTQTPKHLITATGQRVTLRCSPRSGDLSVYWYQQSLDQGLQFLIQYYNGEERAKGNILERFSAQQFPDLHSELNLSSLELGDSALYFCASSVGFLAWNEQFFGPGTRLTVL.

CDR3 sequence: CASKTVDGGSYEQYF. The CDR3 region has the DNA TGTGCCAGCAAAACGGTGGATGGCGGCTCCTACGAGCAGTACTTC. The rearrangement links TRBV7-9 to TRBJ2-7, with no clear D. Trimming took off 7 bases at V and 0 bases at J, with 16 bases between the two ends. This CDR3 has 15 amino acids. Looked up from germline, CDR1 is SEHNR and CDR2 is FQNEAQ (reference sequence).

This clone was recorded only once. This chain connects TRBV6-5 to TRBJ2-7, with 11 bases aligning to TRBD1. CDR3 size: 15 residues. Germline CDR1 reads MNHEY; CDR2 reads SVGAGI. The ends lost 6 bases at V and 3 bases at J; junction bases unmatched: 7. CDR3 amino acids: CASSPGTGGRYEQYF. The DNA for the CDR3 is TGTGCCAGCAGCCCCGGGACAGGGGGACGCTACGAGCAGTACTTC.

This chain links TRBV5-6 with TRBJ1-2; D is possibly TRBD1 (5 bases). Germline CDR1 is SGHDT and CDR2 is YYEEEE. V was cut by 4 bases and J by 4 bases, with 8 bases left in between. The CDR3 loop spans 12 amino acids. The CDR3 bases are TGTGCCAGCAGCGGGGCCATCTATGGCTACACCTTC. As protein: CASSGAIYGYTF.

V is TRBV27 and J is TRBJ1-1; the match to TRBD1 covers 7 bases. V shed 5 bases and J 1 base; nucleotides not matched to a gene: 13. CDR3 length: 17 amino acids. The germline V gene has CDR1 MNHEY and CDR2 SMNVEV (reference sequence). The CDR3 sequence is CASSTQIRQGSNTEAFF. DNA of the CDR3: TGTGCCAGCAGTACCCAAATTCGACAGGGATCGAACACTGAAGCTTTCTTT.

The J gene is TRBJ2-2, the V gene TRBV6-1; no reliable D call. This CDR3 region has 15 residues. Trimming shortened V by 4 bases and J by 5 bases, and 14 bases separated the two germline ends. Germline values: CDR1 MNHNS, CDR2 SASEGT. The CDR3: CASSGPHSSTGELFF. The DNA of the CDR3 is TGTGCCAGCAGTGGACCGCACAGTTCGACCGGGGAGCTGTTTTTT.

This clone was recorded a few times. The gene calls are TRBV30 and TRBJ1-1; D not certain. The germline gives CDR1 GTSNPN, CDR2 SVGIG (reference sequence). V was trimmed by 8 bases and J by 2 bases, leaving 9 bases between them. This CDR3 spans 11 amino acids. Here the CDR3 reads CASSTNTEAFF. Written as DNA, the CDR3 is TGTGCCAGTTCAACTAACACTGAAGCTTTCTTT.

This chain connects TRBV9 to TRBJ1-3; D perhaps matches TRBD1 (5 bases). Germline V gene lookup returns CDR1 SGDLS and CDR2 YYNGEE. The CDR3 covers 14 residues. V was trimmed by 0 bases and J by 6 bases, leaving 10 bases between them. CDR3 DNA sequence: TGTGCCAGCAGCGTAGGGGGACGCGAAAACACCATATATTTT. Translated: CASSVGGRENTIYF.

The V gene is TRBV18, the J gene TRBJ1-1; D not certain. The germline CDR1 and CDR2 sequences are KGHSH and LQKENI. V was pared by 3 bases and J by 4 bases, with 24 bases between. The CDR3 has 18 residues. The CDR3 protein is CASSPTSEASVDSTEAFF. As DNA, the CDR3 is TGTGCCAGCTCACCTACTTCCGAGGCTTCAGTTGATAGCACTGAAGCTTTCTTT.

The chain carries TRBV7-2 and TRBJ1-5; D ambiguous. Germline V gene data show CDR1 as SGHTA and CDR2 as FQGNSA. Trimming shortened V by 3 bases and J by 0 bases, and 9 bases separated the two germline ends. The CDR3 contains 15 residues. Here the CDR3 DNA reads TGTGCCAGCAGCTTCCAATCGTATAGCAATCAGCCCCAGCATTTT. Encoded protein: CASSFQSYSNQPQHF.

About this clone itself: Different DNA sequences within this sample yield the same CDR3. The CDR3 coding sequence is TGTGCCTGGAGTGTAAGTGGCAATCAGCCCCAGCATTTT. Translated, it gives CAWSVSGNQPQHF. V is TRBV30 and J is TRBJ1-5; no firm D call. V gave up 0 bases and J gave up 2 bases, with 5 bases separating them. Germline V CDR1 and CDR2: GTSNPN, SVGIG (reference sequence). This CDR3 has 13 residues.

To note about this clone: Distinct nucleotide sequences in the sample also encode this CDR3. As DNA, the CDR3 is TGTGCCAGCAGCTTGTCAGGGAGGGGAGAGACCCAGTACTTC. It yields the protein CASSLSGRGETQYF. This chain connects TRBV7-2 to TRBJ2-5, with 7 bases identical to TRBD2. The trim removed 3 bases at V and 4 bases at J, leaving 5 bases unmatched. The CDR3 consists of 14 residues. Germline V CDR1 and CDR2: SGHTA, FQGNSA.

A single count supports this clone. V usage is TRBV28 and J usage is TRBJ2-7; perhaps TRBD2 as D (6 bases). The CDR3 totals 15 residues. V lost 3 bases and J lost 6, with 18 bases in between. Looked up from germline, CDR1 is MDHEN and CDR2 is SYDVKM. The CDR3 protein is CASSFVPGRLVEQYF. The CDR3 bases are TGTGCCAGCAGTTTTGTGCCGGGGAGGTTAGTCGAGCAGTACTTC.

The chain has TRBV4-1 and TRBJ2-1; D unresolved. Germline V gene sequence: CDR1 MGHRA, CDR2 YSYEKL. The CDR3 sequence is 14 residues long. DNA of the CDR3: TGCGCGAGCTCAGAGCTGGGAAACTACAATGAGCAGTTCTTC. It yields the protein CASSELGNYNEQFF.